A single sample is the source of the 12 T cell receptor beta chains below, sequenced in a study of a mutant IDH1 vaccine in newly diagnosed glioma. Profiled with immunoSEQ multiplex PCR; TCRdb holds only in-frame clones, not every one. This sample has 23,000 or so clones, with 75% to 80% found just once. The sample's time point: week 5, during vaccination. Doses comprised 300 ug of mutant IDH1 20-mer peptide each, plus topical imiquimod. Their recognized antigens are unknown. Sequencing was performed on PBMCs, taken from a glioma patient whose treatment included an IDH1 peptide vaccine. The source of these receptors is a middle-aged man with glioma.

The chain carries TRBV9 and TRBJ2-3; D gene ambiguous. V lost 2 bases and J lost 5, with 3 bases in between. Germline values: CDR1 SGDLS, CDR2 YYNGEE. The CDR3 runs to 11 residues. CDR3 coding DNA: TGTGCCAGCAGCGTTGAAGATACGCAGTATTTT. Encoded protein: CASSVEDTQYF.

The chain is built from TRBV5-1 and TRBJ2-3; D gene unclear. Germline values: CDR1 SGHRS, CDR2 YFSETQ. Trimming shortened V by 4 bases and J by 1 base, and 16 bases separated the two germline ends. This CDR3 is 16 amino acids long. The CDR3 DNA reads TGCGCCAGCAGCCCCCAAGTTGCGCTGGGCACAGATACGCAGTATTTT. Translated: CASSPQVALGTDTQYF.

CDR3 protein: CSVHVTGLSGYTF. In nucleotides, the CDR3 is TGCAGCGTCCACGTGACAGGGCTCTCTGGCTACACCTTC. The chain couples TRBV29-1 to TRBJ1-2; 7 bases fit TRBD1. The CDR3 runs to 13 residues. Germline V gene lookup returns CDR1 SQVTM and CDR2 ANQGSEA. V trimming: 6 bases; J trimming: 7 bases; junction bases outside the gene matches: 11.

V usage is TRBV7-8 and J usage is TRBJ2-1; TRBD2 matches 8 bases. Germline V gene data show CDR1 as SGHVS and CDR2 as FQNEAQ. CDR3 size: 16 residues. V lost 1 base and J lost 6; bases outside the gene matches: 8. CDR3 amino acids: CASSLVRLATVNEQFF. DNA of the CDR3: TGTGCCAGCAGCTTAGTGAGACTAGCGACGGTCAATGAGCAGTTCTTC.

A note on this clone: A single base separates this from a much larger clone, so it may be a read error. Other nucleotide sequences from this sample produce the same CDR3. The chain carries TRBV25-1 and TRBJ1-2; no clear D. The CDR3 has 12 amino acids. Germline CDR1 is MGHDK and CDR2 is SYGVNS. The CDR3 region has the DNA TGTGCCAGCAGTGAATCCCCCTATGGCTACACCTTT. Its translation is CASSESPYGYTF.

The V call is TRBV5-4, the J call TRBJ2-3; D might be TRBD1 or TRBD2, each matching 5 bases. Germline CDR1 and CDR2: SGHNT and YYREEE (reference sequence). This CDR3 region has 13 residues. V shed 0 bases and J shed 6 bases, with 8 bases lying between them. The CDR3 region is CASSLAGTDTQYF. The CDR3 DNA is TGTGCCAGCAGCTTGGCCGGGACCGATACGCAGTATTTT.

The chain employs TRBV6-5 and TRBJ1-2; tentatively, D is TRBD1 (6 bases). CDR3 length equals 14 residues. Between the trimmed V and J ends, which lost 1 base and 8 bases, there was a span of 14 bases. The germline CDR1 and CDR2 sequences are MNHEY and SVGAGI. The CDR3, as DNA: TGTGCCAGCAGTTACTTAGGGGGGGCTGACGGCTACACCTTC. Translation gives CASSYLGGADGYTF.

The chain is built from TRBV6-5 and TRBJ1-5, with D unresolved. Per the germline V gene, CDR1 is MNHEY and CDR2 is SVGAGI. The CDR3 runs 13 residues. V was clipped by 7 bases and J by 7 bases, with 14 bases between them. CDR3 bases: TGTGCCAGCACCCCGGAATGGGGACAGCCCCAGCATTTT. Its translation: CASTPEWGQPQHF.

The V and J genes are TRBV18 and TRBJ2-1; weak D call: TRBD1 (6 bases). The CDR3 covers 16 residues. Per germline, CDR1 KGHSH and CDR2 LQKENI. Trimming pared 6 bases from V and 0 bases from J, leaving 15 bases between. The CDR3 DNA is TGTGCCAGCTCCCCCTCCGGGACAAACTCCTACAATGAGCAGTTCTTC. It yields the protein CASSPSGTNSYNEQFF.

In DNA, the CDR3 is TGTGCCAGCAGGCCCGGGACCGCGCCCGGGGCCAACGTCCTGACTTTC. This encodes CASRPGTAPGANVLTF. The chain links TRBV7-8 to TRBJ2-6; tentatively, D is TRBD1 or TRBD2 (5 bases each). This CDR3 region has 16 residues. Germline loops: CDR1 SGHVS, CDR2 FQNEAQ. V was pared by 6 bases and J by 4 bases, with 16 bases between.

The chain carries TRBV6-1 and TRBJ2-5; 12 bases agree with TRBD2. The junction had 10 bases not matched to a gene; V was cut back by 1 base and J by 4 bases. The germline CDR1 and CDR2 sequences are MNHNS and SASEGT. The length of the CDR3 is 18 residues. As DNA, the CDR3 is TGTGCCAGCAGTGAAGGATGGGGAGCTAGCGGGAGGGTAGAGACCCAGTACTTC. This codes for CASSEGWGASGRVETQYF.

This chain connects TRBV15 to TRBJ2-1; 13 bases line up with TRBD2. Germline trimming cut 4 bases from V and 7 bases from J; bases unmatched to any gene: 10. This CDR3 region has 17 residues. Germline V gives CDR1 LNHNV, CDR2 YYDKDF (reference sequence). Written as DNA, the CDR3 is TGTGCCACCAGCACACGACTAGCGGGAGGAACCCGTAATGAGCAGTTCTTC. Protein sequence: CATSTRLAGGTRNEQFF.